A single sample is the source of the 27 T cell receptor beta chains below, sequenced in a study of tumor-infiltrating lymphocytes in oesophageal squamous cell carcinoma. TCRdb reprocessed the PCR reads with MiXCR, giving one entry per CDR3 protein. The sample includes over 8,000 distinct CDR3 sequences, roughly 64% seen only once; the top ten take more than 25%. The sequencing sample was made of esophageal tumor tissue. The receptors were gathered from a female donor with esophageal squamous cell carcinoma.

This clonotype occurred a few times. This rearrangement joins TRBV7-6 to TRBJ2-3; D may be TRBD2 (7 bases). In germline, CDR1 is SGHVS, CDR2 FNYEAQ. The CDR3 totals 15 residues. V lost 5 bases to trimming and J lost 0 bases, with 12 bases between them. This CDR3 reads CASSQGGVSTDTQYF. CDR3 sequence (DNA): TGTGCCAGCAGCCAAGGGGGGGTAAGCACAGATACGCAGTATTTT.

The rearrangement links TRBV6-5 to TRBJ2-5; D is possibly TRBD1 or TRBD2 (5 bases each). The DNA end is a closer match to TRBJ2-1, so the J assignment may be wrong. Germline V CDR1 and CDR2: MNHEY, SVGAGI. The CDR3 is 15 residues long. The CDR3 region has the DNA TGTGCCACCAAAAGAACCGGGACCCCCTACAATGAGCAGTTCTTC. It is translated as CATKRTGTPYNEQFF.

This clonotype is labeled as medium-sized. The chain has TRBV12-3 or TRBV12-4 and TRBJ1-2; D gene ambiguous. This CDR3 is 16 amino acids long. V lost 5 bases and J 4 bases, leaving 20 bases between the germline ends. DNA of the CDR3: TGTGCCAGCAGTCCCCCCCACCCGTCGGGAAGCTATGGCTACACCTTC. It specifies CASSPPHPSGSYGYTF.

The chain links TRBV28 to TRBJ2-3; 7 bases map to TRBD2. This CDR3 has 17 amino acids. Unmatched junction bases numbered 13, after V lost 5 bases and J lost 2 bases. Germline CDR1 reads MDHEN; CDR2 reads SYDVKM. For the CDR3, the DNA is TGTGCCAGCAGTCCGGGGACTACCGGGGGATACACAGATACGCAGTATTTT. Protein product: CASSPGTTGGYTDTQYF.

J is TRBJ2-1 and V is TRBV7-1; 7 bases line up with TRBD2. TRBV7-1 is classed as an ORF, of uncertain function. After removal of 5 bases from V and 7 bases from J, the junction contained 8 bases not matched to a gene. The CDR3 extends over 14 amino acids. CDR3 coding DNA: TGTGCCAGCAGCCGGGATAGGGGAGGGAATGAGCAGTTCTTC. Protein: CASSRDRGGNEQFF.

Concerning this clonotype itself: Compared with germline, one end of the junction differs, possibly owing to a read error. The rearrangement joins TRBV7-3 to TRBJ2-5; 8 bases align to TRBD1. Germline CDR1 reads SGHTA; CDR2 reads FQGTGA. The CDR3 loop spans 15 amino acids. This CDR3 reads CASSQQGGYNSPLHF. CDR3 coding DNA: TGTGCCAGCAGCCAACAGGGGGGATATAATTCACCCCTCCACTTC.

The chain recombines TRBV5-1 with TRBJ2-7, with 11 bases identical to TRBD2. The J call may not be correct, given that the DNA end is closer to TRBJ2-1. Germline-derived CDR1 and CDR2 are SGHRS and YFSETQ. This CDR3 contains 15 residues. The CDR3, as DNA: TGCGCCAGCAGCTTGTCTAGCGGGGGGATCAATGAGCAGTTCTTC. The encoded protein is CASSLSSGGINEQFF.

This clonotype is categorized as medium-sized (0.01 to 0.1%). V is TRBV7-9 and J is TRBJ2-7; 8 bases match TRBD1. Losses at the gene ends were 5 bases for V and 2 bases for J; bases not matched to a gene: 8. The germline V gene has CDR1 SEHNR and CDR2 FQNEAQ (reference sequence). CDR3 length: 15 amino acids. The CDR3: CASSLLGTGPYEQYF. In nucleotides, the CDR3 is TGTGCCAGCAGCCTACTGGGGACAGGTCCCTACGAGCAGTACTTC.

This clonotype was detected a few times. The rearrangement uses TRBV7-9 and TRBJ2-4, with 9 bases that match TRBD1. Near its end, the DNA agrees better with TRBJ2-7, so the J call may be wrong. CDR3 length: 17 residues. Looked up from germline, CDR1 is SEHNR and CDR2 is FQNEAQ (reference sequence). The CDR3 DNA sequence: TGTGCCAGCAGCTTAATGTCGGGACAGGGACCAGCCTACGAGCAGTACTTC. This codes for CASSLMSGQGPAYEQYF.

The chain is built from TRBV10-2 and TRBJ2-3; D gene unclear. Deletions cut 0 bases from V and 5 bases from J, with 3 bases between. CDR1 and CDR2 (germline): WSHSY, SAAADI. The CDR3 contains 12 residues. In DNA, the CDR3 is TGCGCCAGCAGTGAGTCGAAAGATACGCAGTATTTT. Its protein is CASSESKDTQYF.

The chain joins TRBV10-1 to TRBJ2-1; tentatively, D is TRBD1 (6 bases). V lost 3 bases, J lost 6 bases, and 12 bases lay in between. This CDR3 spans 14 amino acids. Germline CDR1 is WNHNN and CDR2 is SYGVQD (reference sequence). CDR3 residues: CASSERTAVNEQFF. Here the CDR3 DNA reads TGCGCCAGCAGTGAAAGGACAGCGGTCAATGAGCAGTTCTTC.

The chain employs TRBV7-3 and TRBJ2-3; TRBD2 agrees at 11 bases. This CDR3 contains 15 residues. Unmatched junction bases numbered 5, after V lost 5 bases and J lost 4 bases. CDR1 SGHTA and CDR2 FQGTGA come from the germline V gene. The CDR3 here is CASSPRGLAADTQYF. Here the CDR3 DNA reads TGTGCCAGCAGCCCCAGGGGACTAGCGGCAGATACGCAGTATTTT.

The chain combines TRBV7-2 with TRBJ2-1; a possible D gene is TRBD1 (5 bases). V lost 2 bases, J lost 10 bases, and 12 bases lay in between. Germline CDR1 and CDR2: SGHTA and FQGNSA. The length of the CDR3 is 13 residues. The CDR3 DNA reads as TGTGCCAGCAGCTTATTGTTGGGGCAGGAGCAGTTCTTC. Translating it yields CASSLLLGQEQFF.

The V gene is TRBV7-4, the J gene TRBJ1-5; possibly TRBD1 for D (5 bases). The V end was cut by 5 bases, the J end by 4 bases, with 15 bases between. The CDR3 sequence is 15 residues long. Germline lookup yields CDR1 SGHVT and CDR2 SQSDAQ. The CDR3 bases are TGTGCCAGCAGCCCCGGACAACTTTCTAATCAGCCCCAGCATTTT. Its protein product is CASSPGQLSNQPQHF.

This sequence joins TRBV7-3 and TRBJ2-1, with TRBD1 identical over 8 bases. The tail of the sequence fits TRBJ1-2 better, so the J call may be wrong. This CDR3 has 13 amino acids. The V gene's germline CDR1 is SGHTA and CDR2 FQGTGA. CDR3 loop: CASSSATGEGYTF. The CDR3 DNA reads TGTGCCAGCAGCTCCGCGACAGGGGAAGGCTACACCTTC.

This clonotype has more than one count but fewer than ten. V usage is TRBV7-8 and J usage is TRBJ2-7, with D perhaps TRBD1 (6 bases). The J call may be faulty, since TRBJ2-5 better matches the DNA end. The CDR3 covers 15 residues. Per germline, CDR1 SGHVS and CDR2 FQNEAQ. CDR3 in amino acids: CASSQNREAEETQYF. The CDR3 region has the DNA TGTGCCAGCAGCCAAAACAGGGAAGCCGAAGAGACCCAGTACTTC.

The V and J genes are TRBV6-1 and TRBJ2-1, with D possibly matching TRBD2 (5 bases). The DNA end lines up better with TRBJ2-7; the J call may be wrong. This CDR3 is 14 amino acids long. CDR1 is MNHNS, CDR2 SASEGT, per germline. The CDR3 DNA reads TGTGCCAGCAGTGAAGTAAGGAGGAGCTACGAGCAGTACTTC. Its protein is CASSEVRRSYEQYF.

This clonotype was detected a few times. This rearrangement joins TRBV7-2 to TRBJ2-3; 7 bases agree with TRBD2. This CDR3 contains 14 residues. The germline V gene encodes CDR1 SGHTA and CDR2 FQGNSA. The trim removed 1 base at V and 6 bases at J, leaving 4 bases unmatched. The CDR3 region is CASSLVRGGDTQYF. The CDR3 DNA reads TGTGCCAGCAGCTTAGTTCGGGGAGGGGATACGCAGTATTTT. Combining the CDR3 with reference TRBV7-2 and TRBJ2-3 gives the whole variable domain GAGVSQSPSNKVTEKGKDVELRCDPISGHTALYWYRQSLGQGLEFLIYFQGNSAPDKSGLPSDRFSAERTGGSVSTLTIQRTQQEDSAVYLCASSLVRGGDTQYFGPGTRLTVL.

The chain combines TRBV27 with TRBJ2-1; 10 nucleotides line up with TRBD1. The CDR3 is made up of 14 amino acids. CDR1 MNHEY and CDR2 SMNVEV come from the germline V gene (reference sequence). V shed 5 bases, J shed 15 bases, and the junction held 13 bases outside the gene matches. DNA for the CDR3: TGTGCCAGCAGTACCCGGGACAGGGGTTCCTTCAGGTTCTTC. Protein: CASSTRDRGSFRFF.

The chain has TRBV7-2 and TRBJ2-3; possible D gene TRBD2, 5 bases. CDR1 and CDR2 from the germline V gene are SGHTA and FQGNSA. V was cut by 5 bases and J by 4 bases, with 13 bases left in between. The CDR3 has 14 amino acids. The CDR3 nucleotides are TGTGCCAGCAGCCCCCTCAGCGGCCCAGATACGCAGTATTTT. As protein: CASSPLSGPDTQYF. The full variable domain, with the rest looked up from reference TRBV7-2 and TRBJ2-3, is GAGVSQSPSNKVTEKGKDVELRCDPISGHTALYWYRQSLGQGLEFLIYFQGNSAPDKSGLPSDRFSAERTGGSVSTLTIQRTQQEDSAVYLCASSPLSGPDTQYFGPGTRLTVL.

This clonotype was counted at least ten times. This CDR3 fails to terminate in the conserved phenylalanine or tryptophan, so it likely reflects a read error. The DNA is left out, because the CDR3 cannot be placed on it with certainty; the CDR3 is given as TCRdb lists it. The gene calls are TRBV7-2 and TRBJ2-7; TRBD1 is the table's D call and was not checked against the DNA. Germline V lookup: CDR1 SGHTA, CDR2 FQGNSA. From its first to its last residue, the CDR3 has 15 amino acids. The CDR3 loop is CASSPHQGQGYTFGS.

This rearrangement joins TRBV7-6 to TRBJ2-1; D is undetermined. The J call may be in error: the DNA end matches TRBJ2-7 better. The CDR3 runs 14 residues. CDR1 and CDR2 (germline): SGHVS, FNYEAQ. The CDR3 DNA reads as TGTGCCAGCAGCTTAGCGGGTGTCTACAATGAGCAGTACTTC. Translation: CASSLAGVYNEQYF.

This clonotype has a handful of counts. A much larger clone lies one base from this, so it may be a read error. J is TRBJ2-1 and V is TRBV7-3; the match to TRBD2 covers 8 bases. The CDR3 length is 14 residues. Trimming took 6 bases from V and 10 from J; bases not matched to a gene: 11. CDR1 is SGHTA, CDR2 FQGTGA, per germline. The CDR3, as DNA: TGTGCCAGCAGACCCAGCGGGGGCTCCTACGAGCAGTTCTTC. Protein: CASRPSGGSYEQFF.

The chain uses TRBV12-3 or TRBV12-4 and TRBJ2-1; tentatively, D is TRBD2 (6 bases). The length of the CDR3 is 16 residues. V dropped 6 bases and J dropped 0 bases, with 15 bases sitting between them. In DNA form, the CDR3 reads TGTGCCAGCAGACCCGCTAGCGTCAGCTCCTACAATGAGCAGTTCTTC. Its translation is CASRPASVSSYNEQFF.

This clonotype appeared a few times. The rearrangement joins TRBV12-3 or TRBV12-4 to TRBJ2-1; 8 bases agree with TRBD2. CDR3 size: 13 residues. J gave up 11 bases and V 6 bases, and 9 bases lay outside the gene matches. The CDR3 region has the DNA TGTGCCAGCAGCCCAGGACTAGCTATCAAGCAGTTCTTC. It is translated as CASSPGLAIKQFF.

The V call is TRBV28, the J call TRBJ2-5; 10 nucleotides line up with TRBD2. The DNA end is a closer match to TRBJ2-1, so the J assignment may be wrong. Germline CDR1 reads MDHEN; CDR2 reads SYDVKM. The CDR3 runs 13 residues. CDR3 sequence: CASSSSGRVEQFF. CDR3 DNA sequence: TGTGCCAGCAGTTCTAGCGGGAGAGTTGAGCAGTTCTTC.

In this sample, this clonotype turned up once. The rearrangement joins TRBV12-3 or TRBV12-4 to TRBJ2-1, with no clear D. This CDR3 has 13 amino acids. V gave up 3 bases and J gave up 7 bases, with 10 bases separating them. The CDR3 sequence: CASSFWTFNEQFF. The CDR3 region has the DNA TGTGCCAGCAGTTTTTGGACCTTTAATGAGCAGTTCTTC.